This TCR beta chain emerged from a study of T cells expressing NK-cell markers. TCRdb re-called the 5' RACE reads and gives one entry per CDR3 protein, without DNA. The sample holds about 390,000 distinct CDR3 sequences. The CDR3 is made up of 15 amino acids. CDR1 and CDR2 (germline): MDHEN, SYDVKM. The sequenced sample was blood T cells: a sorted CD56 or NKG2C T cell subset, CD4+ or CD8+ T cells, or bulk PBMC T cells (not recorded which). This TCR derives from a woman aged 45 to 65 in good health. The chain recombines TRBV28 with TRBJ2-5; with no DNA, the TCRdb D assignment of TRBD1 cannot be verified. CDR3 in amino acids: CASSPSQGGGETQYF. Full variable domain (missing parts from reference TRBV28 and TRBJ2-5): DVKVTQSSRYLVKRTGEKVFLECVQDMDHENMFWYRQDPGLGLRLIYFSYDVKMKEKGDIPEGYSVSREKKERFSLILESASTNQTSMYLCASSPSQGGGETQYFGPGTRLLVL.